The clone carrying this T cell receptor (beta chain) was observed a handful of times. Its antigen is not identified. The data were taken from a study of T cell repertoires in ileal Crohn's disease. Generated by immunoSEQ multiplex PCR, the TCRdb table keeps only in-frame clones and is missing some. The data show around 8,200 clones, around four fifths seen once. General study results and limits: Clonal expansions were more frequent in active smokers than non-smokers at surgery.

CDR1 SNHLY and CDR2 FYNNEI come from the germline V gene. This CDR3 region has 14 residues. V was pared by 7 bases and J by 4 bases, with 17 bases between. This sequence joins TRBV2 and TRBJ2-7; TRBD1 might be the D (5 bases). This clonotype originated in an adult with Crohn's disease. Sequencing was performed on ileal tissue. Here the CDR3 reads CASTGGAGHYEQYF. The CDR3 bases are TGTGCCAGCACTGGTGGGGCAGGACATTACGAGCAGTACTTC.